A selection of T cell receptor beta chains follows, all from one sample in a study of OX40 agonist ivuxolimab in advanced cancers. This table comes from immunoSEQ multiplex PCR, and its TCRdb copy is limited to in-frame clones, with some not included. Here the sample spans about 50,000 clones, around nine tenths being singletons. This specimen was CD4+ or CD8+ T cells sorted from blood, taken in a trial of the OX40 agonist ivuxolimab. Every receptor here comes from an adult with an advanced solid tumor such as melanoma, head and neck, liver or kidney cancer. Each CDR3 is given with its conserved first and last residue. Fields, in order: V gene, clone size, J gene, D gene, CDR3 protein, CDR3 DNA. The D gene is left open where the match is weak. The size entry is marked missing in some rows and otherwise reads once, few, many or a size class.

v_gene: TRBV13
abundance: NA
j_gene: TRBJ2-1
d_gene: NA
CDR3aa: CASSPQSSYNEQFF
CDR3nt: TGTGCCAGCAGCCCGCAAAGCTCCTACAATGAGCAGTTCTTC

v_gene: TRBV19
abundance: once
j_gene: TRBJ1-2
d_gene: TRBD1
CDR3aa: CASSIGTGGVYGYTF
CDR3nt: TGTGCCAGTAGTATAGGAACAGGGGGCGTCTATGGCTACACCTTC

v_gene: TRBV5-6
abundance: NA
j_gene: TRBJ2-1
d_gene: NA
CDR3aa: CASSGWILKLEQFF
CDR3nt: TGTGCCAGCAGCGGGTGGATACTTAAACTTGAGCAGTTCTTC

v_gene: TRBV9
abundance: NA
j_gene: TRBJ2-2
d_gene: NA
CDR3aa: CASSVAVYGTGELFF
CDR3nt: TGTGCCAGCAGCGTAGCCGTATACGGAACCGGGGAGCTGTTTTTT

v_gene: TRBV5-1
abundance: NA
j_gene: TRBJ1-2
d_gene: NA
CDR3aa: CASSYARVWGYGYTF
CDR3nt: TGCGCCAGCAGCTACGCTAGGGTTTGGGGCTATGGCTACACCTTC

v_gene: TRBV5-1
abundance: NA
j_gene: TRBJ1-1
d_gene: NA
CDR3aa: CASSLAGDGKGDYTEAFF
CDR3nt: TGCGCCAGCAGCTTGGCCGGGGACGGCAAAGGGGACTACACTGAAGCTTTCTTT

v_gene: TRBV5-1
abundance: NA
j_gene: TRBJ1-1
d_gene: TRBD1
CDR3aa: CASSFNRQGTYTEAFF
CDR3nt: TGCGCCAGCAGCTTCAACCGACAGGGGACGTACACTGAAGCTTTCTTT

v_gene: TRBV7-9
abundance: NA
j_gene: TRBJ1-4
d_gene: NA
CDR3aa: CASSPGSRTDEKLFF
CDR3nt: TGTGCCAGCAGCCCCGGATCTAGGACCGATGAAAAACTGTTTTTT

v_gene: TRBV7-6
abundance: NA
j_gene: TRBJ1-4
d_gene: NA
CDR3aa: CASSLSQGYEKLFF
CDR3nt: TGTGCCAGCAGCTTATCCCAGGGGTATGAAAAACTGTTTTTT

v_gene: TRBV19
abundance: NA
j_gene: TRBJ1-1
d_gene: NA
CDR3aa: CASKDPNTEAFF
CDR3nt: TGTGCCAGTAAGGACCCAAACACTGAAGCTTTCTTT

v_gene: TRBV19
abundance: NA
j_gene: TRBJ1-1
d_gene: TRBD1
CDR3aa: CASSLETGGTEAFF
CDR3nt: TGTGCCAGTAGCTTGGAAACAGGGGGCACTGAAGCTTTCTTT

v_gene: TRBV4-1
abundance: NA
j_gene: TRBJ1-6
d_gene: TRBD1
CDR3aa: CASSREEGTANSPLHF
CDR3nt: TGCGCCAGCAGCCGAGAAGAAGGGACAGCTAATTCACCCCTCCACTTT

v_gene: TRBV27
abundance: once
j_gene: TRBJ1-6
d_gene: NA
CDR3aa: CASSAGSSPLHF
CDR3nt: TGTGCCAGCAGTGCCGGGTCTTCACCCCTCCACTTT

v_gene: TRBV10-3
abundance: NA
j_gene: TRBJ2-7
d_gene: NA
CDR3aa: CAISEYLGDSYEQYF
CDR3nt: TGTGCCATCAGTGAGTACCTGGGGGATAGCTACGAGCAGTACTTC

v_gene: TRBV6-5
abundance: NA
j_gene: TRBJ1-6
d_gene: NA
CDR3aa: CASSSGGAFPDSPLHF
CDR3nt: TGTGCCAGCAGTTCGGGGGGCGCTTTCCCGGATTCACCCCTCCACTTT

v_gene: TRBV4-1
abundance: NA
j_gene: TRBJ2-5
d_gene: TRBD1
CDR3aa: CASSQEQGAGGSETQYF
CDR3nt: TGCGCCAGCAGCCAAGAACAGGGGGCGGGTGGATCAGAGACCCAGTACTTC

v_gene: TRBV11-2
abundance: once
j_gene: TRBJ2-1
d_gene: NA
CDR3aa: CASSFSSRNEQFF
CDR3nt: TGTGCCAGCAGCTTTTCAAGTCGCAATGAGCAGTTCTTC

v_gene: TRBV28
abundance: NA
j_gene: TRBJ2-6
d_gene: NA
CDR3aa: CASSFKGAGANVLTF
CDR3nt: TGTGCCAGCAGTTTCAAGGGGGCTGGGGCCAACGTCCTGACTTTC

v_gene: TRBV9
abundance: NA
j_gene: TRBJ2-2
d_gene: TRBD2
CDR3aa: CASSVGGPSGGELFF
CDR3nt: TGTGCCAGCAGCGTAGGGGGTCCTAGCGGCGGGGAGCTGTTTTTT

v_gene: TRBV5-1
abundance: NA
j_gene: TRBJ1-1
d_gene: NA
CDR3aa: CASSAETAGGTEAFF
CDR3nt: TGCGCCAGCAGCGCGGAGACCGCGGGGGGCACTGAAGCTTTCTTT

v_gene: TRBV11-3
abundance: NA
j_gene: TRBJ2-2
d_gene: TRBD1
CDR3aa: CASSLGQGITGELFF
CDR3nt: TGTGCCAGCAGTTTGGGACAGGGGATCACCGGGGAGCTGTTTTTT

v_gene: TRBV19
abundance: NA
j_gene: TRBJ2-2
d_gene: NA
CDR3aa: CASSIGQNTGELFF
CDR3nt: TGTGCCAGTAGTATCGGACAGAACACCGGGGAGCTGTTTTTT